The 12 T cell receptor beta chains given below trace back to one sample, sequenced in a study of shared clonotypes between healthy human individuals. The method was immunoSEQ multiplex PCR; TCRdb's version includes in-frame clones alone and lacks a portion of them. Here the sample spans millions of clones, just over 90% being singletons. Sequenced input: naive CD4+ T cells from PBMCs. Specified subset: CD45RA+ positively selected. The receptors were sampled from a man in his late teens or twenties in good health. Some clones in this sample may be carry-over from other donors' samples.

Points on this clone: The identical CDR3 is also encoded by other nucleotide sequences in the sample. The genes are TRBV5-1 and TRBJ2-7; 9 positions match TRBD1. V lost 0 bases to trimming and J lost 3 bases; unmatched junction nucleotides: 4. CDR1 and CDR2 (germline): SGHRS, YFSETQ. CDR3 length: 15 amino acids. CDR3 amino acids: CASSLAGQGYYEQYF. DNA of the CDR3: TGCGCCAGCAGCTTGGCCGGACAGGGGTACTACGAGCAGTACTTC.

V and J are TRBV4-2 and TRBJ2-3; D uncertain. Looked up from germline, CDR1 is LGHNA and CDR2 is YNFKEQ. V was shortened by 3 bases and J by 3 bases, with 7 bases between the two germline ends. CDR3 length equals 13 residues. In DNA form, the CDR3 reads TGTGCCAGCAGCCACCTTGGGACAGATACGCAGTATTTT. This codes for CASSHLGTDTQYF.

CDR3 protein: CASSGRLAADYNEQFF. CDR3 DNA: TGTGCCAGCAGTGGAAGACTAGCGGCCGACTACAATGAGCAGTTCTTC. This chain joins TRBV2 and TRBJ2-1; TRBD2 agrees at 9 bases. The trim removed 4 bases at V and 3 bases at J, leaving 7 bases unmatched. Germline loops: CDR1 SNHLY, CDR2 FYNNEI. This CDR3 contains 16 residues. The full variable domain, with the rest looked up from reference TRBV2 and TRBJ2-1, is EPEVTQTPSHQVTQMGQEVILRCVPISNHLYFYWYRQILGQKVEFLVSFYNNEISEKSEIFDDQFSVERPDGSNFTLKIRSTKLEDSAMYFCASSGRLAADYNEQFFGPGTRLTVL.

This chain connects TRBV28 to TRBJ1-5; D gene unclear. This CDR3 is built from 14 residues. With 4 bases removed from V and 5 bases from J, the gap between germline ends came to 12 bases. Per germline, CDR1 MDHEN and CDR2 SYDVKM. CDR3: CASSSAVWDQPQHF. The CDR3 DNA reads as TGTGCCAGCAGTTCTGCAGTTTGGGATCAGCCCCAGCATTTT.

Comments on this clone: Other DNA sequences within the sample encode an identical CDR3. The rearrangement links TRBV4-1 to TRBJ2-2, with 7 nucleotides matching TRBD1. Trimming took 4 bases from V and 1 from J; bases not matched to a gene: 3. The germline V gene has CDR1 MGHRA and CDR2 YSYEKL. CDR3 length: 15 amino acids. In DNA, the CDR3 is TGCGCCAGCAGCCCTCGACAGGGGAACACCGGGGAGCTGTTTTTT. Translation gives CASSPRQGNTGELFF.

The V call is TRBV28, the J call TRBJ2-3, with D possibly TRBD1 on 5 matching bases. CDR3 length: 17 residues. The ends were cut back, 6 bases at V and 2 bases at J, with 21 bases in the middle. In germline, CDR1 is MDHEN, CDR2 SYDVKM. The CDR3 bases are TGTGCCAGCAGAGCCCCACCCTCAGGGTCTCCCACAGATACGCAGTATTTT. It yields the protein CASRAPPSGSPTDTQYF.

In regard to this clone: Other nucleotide sequences in the sample specify the same CDR3. The chain uses TRBV5-1 and TRBJ2-7; 9 positions match TRBD2. CDR3 size: 15 residues. Germline V lookup: CDR1 SGHRS, CDR2 YFSETQ. Unmatched junction bases numbered 9, after V lost 4 bases and J lost 4 bases. The DNA of the CDR3 is TGCGCCAGCAGCCCCCGTGCGGGAGGGCCTTACGAGCAGTACTTC. It codes for CASSPRAGGPYEQYF.

This clone appeared once. The DNA of the CDR3 is TGCGCCAGCAGCCCGTGGGCAGGAGGGGGGCACACTGAAGCTTTCTTT. Protein product: CASSPWAGGGHTEAFF. J is TRBJ1-1 and V is TRBV5-1; D perhaps matches TRBD1 (6 bases). Looked up from germline, CDR1 is SGHRS and CDR2 is YFSETQ. The CDR3 covers 16 residues. V lost 4 bases and J 3 bases, leaving 19 bases between the germline ends.

The rearrangement links TRBV5-1 to TRBJ2-5, with D perhaps matching TRBD1 (5 bases). This CDR3 spans 12 amino acids. Trimming left V 8 bases short and J 2 bases short, with 10 bases between. The germline gives CDR1 SGHRS, CDR2 YFSETQ. CDR3 protein: CASSTAQETQYF. The CDR3 DNA follows: TGCGCCAGTTCGACAGCACAAGAGACCCAGTACTTC.

This chain joins TRBV9 and TRBJ2-2; 9 nucleotides agree with TRBD1. The V and J ends lost 2 bases and 4 bases, in that order; junction bases with no gene match: 6. Germline CDR1 is SGDLS and CDR2 is YYNGEE. The CDR3 spans 16 residues. The CDR3 coding sequence is TGTGCCAGCAGCGTTGGATCGACAGGGGGCACCGGGGAGCTGTTTTTT. This codes for CASSVGSTGGTGELFF.

The chain employs TRBV10-3 and TRBJ2-5; D call uncertain. With 5 bases removed from V and 4 bases from J, the gap between germline ends came to 11 bases. The CDR3 is made up of 13 amino acids. From germline, CDR1 is ENHRY and CDR2 SYGVKD. The CDR3 spells CAISNGDRETQYF. The CDR3 DNA reads as TGTGCCATCAGTAATGGTGACCGAGAGACCCAGTACTTC.

The rearrangement links TRBV27 to TRBJ2-7; D uncertain. In germline, CDR1 is MNHEY, CDR2 SMNVEV (reference sequence). The CDR3 consists of 15 residues. V lost 4 bases to trimming and J lost 2 bases, with 15 bases between them. CDR3 in amino acids: CASSSPGRWPYEQYF. The DNA for the CDR3 is TGTGCCAGCAGTTCGCCCGGAAGGTGGCCCTACGAGCAGTACTTC.